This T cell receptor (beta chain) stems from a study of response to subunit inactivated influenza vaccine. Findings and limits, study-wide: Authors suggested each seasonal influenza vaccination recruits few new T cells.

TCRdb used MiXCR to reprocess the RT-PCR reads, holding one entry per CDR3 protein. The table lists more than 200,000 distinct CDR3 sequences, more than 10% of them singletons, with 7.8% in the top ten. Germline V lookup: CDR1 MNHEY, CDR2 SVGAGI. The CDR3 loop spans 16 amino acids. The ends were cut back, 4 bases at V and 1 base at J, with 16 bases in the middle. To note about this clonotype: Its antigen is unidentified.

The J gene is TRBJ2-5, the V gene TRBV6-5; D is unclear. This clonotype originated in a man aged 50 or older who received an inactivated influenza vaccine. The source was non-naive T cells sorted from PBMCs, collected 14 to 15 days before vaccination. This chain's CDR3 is CASSSGLSTTQETQYF. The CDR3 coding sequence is TGTGCCAGCAGTTCCGGATTAAGCACAACCCAAGAGACCCAGTACTTC.